This TCR beta chain came from a study of blood T cell repertoires in COVID-19. Study information: There were acute and convalescent COVID-19 samples, and they came from the United States, Italy and Spain. From T cells, B-cell-depleted T cells, or PBMCs came the material, which was cDNA or gDNA.

As originally analysed: Reference gene primer amplification gave nucleated cell count estimates. Generated by immunoSEQ multiplex PCR, the TCRdb table keeps only in-frame clones and is missing some. That table gives V, J and clone size, and the DNA gave D and trimming. Here the sample spans some 100,000 clones, 75% to 90% being singletons. V was pared by 6 bases and J by 4 bases, with 2 bases of the junction left unmatched. The CDR3 runs to 13 residues. Germline loops: CDR1 SGHNT, CDR2 YENEEA. Sequenced material: peripheral blood. The source of this sequence is a human donor with active COVID-19. The donor label of this sample is uncertain. The V gene is TRBV11-3, the J gene TRBJ2-2, with TRBD2 matching 7 bases. CDR3 coding DNA: TGTGCCAGCAGTCTAGCGGTCACCGGGGAGCTGTTTTTT. It specifies CASSLAVTGELFF.